The 8 T cell receptor beta chains given below trace back to one sample, sequenced in a study of T-cell memory formation after mild COVID-19. In TCRdb, the 5' RACE reads were re-called with MiXCR into one record per CDR3 protein. The sample has about 500,000 distinct CDR3 sequences; over 20% are singletons. Sequences were obtained from PBMCs or a T cell subset sorted from them (not recorded which). The receptors come from an adult woman who had mild COVID-19 (a few samples of this study predate the infection). Cell type and time point are not known.

This clonotype was recorded a few times. The CDR3 sequence: CASSQPTAYYGYTF. In nucleotides, the CDR3 is TGTGCCAGCAGCCAACCGACCGCATACTATGGCTACACCTTC. The rearrangement joins TRBV7-2 to TRBJ1-2; D ambiguous. V was clipped by 5 bases and J by 3 bases, with 13 bases between them. CDR3 length: 14 residues. CDR1 and CDR2 (germline): SGHTA, FQGNSA.

CDR3 amino acids: CASSFGTNGNEQFF. In DNA, the CDR3 is TGTGCCAGCAGTTTCGGGACCAACGGCAATGAGCAGTTCTTC. The rearrangement uses TRBV12-3 or TRBV12-4 and TRBJ2-1; tentatively, D is TRBD1 or TRBD2 (5 bases each). The CDR3 spans 14 residues. The V gene lost 3 bases and the J gene lost 6 bases, with 12 bases spanning the gap.

This clonotype was counted a few times. The V and J genes are TRBV14 and TRBJ2-1; D is uncertain. Germline V gives CDR1 SGHDN, CDR2 FVKESK. V was clipped by 5 bases and J by 0 bases, with 5 bases between them. The CDR3 is 13 amino acids. The CDR3 nucleotides read TGTGCCAGCAGCAGCTTCTCCTACAATGAGCAGTTCTTC. Translation gives CASSSFSYNEQFF.

This clonotype was detected a few times. J is TRBJ2-1 and V is TRBV7-9, with D maybe TRBD2 (5 bases). Germline V gene data show CDR1 as SEHNR and CDR2 as FQNEAQ (reference sequence). V lost 6 bases to trimming and J lost 3 bases, with 15 bases between them. This CDR3 is 15 amino acids long. The DNA of the CDR3 is TGTGCCAGCAGGGTGGGGAGCTCAGTCTACAATGAGCAGTTCTTC. Translation: CASRVGSSVYNEQFF.

This clonotype was seen more than once but under ten times. This chain links TRBV7-9 with TRBJ2-1; D perhaps matches TRBD2 (6 bases). V was pared by 0 bases and J by 4 bases, with 16 bases between. In germline, CDR1 is SEHNR, CDR2 FQNEAQ (reference sequence). The CDR3 is 17 amino acids. The CDR3 is CASSLALRDGLYNEQFF. The CDR3 DNA reads as TGTGCCAGCAGCTTAGCCCTCCGGGACGGACTATACAATGAGCAGTTCTTC.

This chain links TRBV24-1 with TRBJ2-5; maybe TRBD1 (6 bases). With 8 bases removed from V and 6 bases from J, the gap between germline ends came to 15 bases. Germline V gene data show CDR1 as KGHDR and CDR2 as SFDVKD. The CDR3 is made up of 13 amino acids. CDR3 protein: CATMDSSFKTQYF. CDR3 coding DNA: TGTGCCACCATGGACAGCAGTTTCAAGACCCAGTACTTC.

This chain connects TRBV3-1 to TRBJ2-7; 14 bases are a match to TRBD2. CDR1 is LGHDT, CDR2 YNNKEL, per germline (reference sequence). The CDR3 consists of 17 residues. V lost 3 bases and J lost 2; bases outside the gene matches: 6. For the CDR3, the DNA is TGTGCCAGCAGCCAGCCAGGACTAGCGGGGGGCACCTACGAGCAGTACTTC. This encodes CASSQPGLAGGTYEQYF.

This clonotype has only one observation. CDR3 residues: CASRGTSGRGVDEQFF. The CDR3 bases are TGCGCCAGCAGGGGGACTAGCGGGAGGGGGGTCGATGAGCAGTTCTTC. The J gene is TRBJ2-1, the V gene TRBV5-1; TRBD2 aligns across 16 bases. Per the germline V gene, CDR1 is SGHRS and CDR2 is YFSETQ. This CDR3 is built from 16 residues. With V trimmed by 5 bases and J by 8 bases, 7 bases remained unmatched.